This T cell receptor beta chain was sequenced in a study of siplizumab effects on memory and regulatory T cells. Study observations and caveats: Siplizumab conditions gave an average of about 70% Treg-derived mappable alloreactive CD4+ clones, versus 26.9% for controls. Greater diversity than memory cells seemed evident in naive T cells, which also appeared to be major alloresponse contributors.

Per sample, about 100,000 TCR templates were assayed. The table came from immunoSEQ multiplex PCR; TCRdb's copy has only in-frame clones and leaves some out. The data hold about 100,000 clones, with about 93% observed a single time. Germline V gives CDR1 SGHNT, CDR2 YYREEE (reference sequence). This CDR3 has 12 residues. V shed 4 bases and J shed 10 bases, with 13 bases lying between them. This clone occurred a few times. Antigen: not known. The receptor was derived from a human donor in good health. V gene TRBV5-4 combines with J gene TRBJ2-3; D is ambiguous. What was sequenced was CD4+ T cells sorted from blood. The CDR3 protein is CASSPQSDAQYF. CDR3 sequence (DNA): TGTGCCAGCAGCCCTCAGAGTGATGCGCAGTATTTT.